The 2 T cell receptor beta chains reported below all come from one sample, sequenced in a study of shared clonotypes between healthy human individuals (dated by TCRdb to 2020 to 2021). Receptors were amplified or captured by the immunoSEQ multiplex PCR assay. TCRdb carries this immuneACCESS record with in-frame sequences only. Its versions omit some clonotypes, under half of them owing to an unresolved V gene in the studies checked, with the rest unexplained. This sample is represented by approximately 530,000 clones; 90% to 97% of them were singletons. The ten largest clones capture approximately 0.062% of the sample. Sequenced input: naive CD4+ T cells sorted from blood. The cell subset or site label here, explained by the study, means: CD45RA+ positively selected. The receptors here all came from a woman between 25 and 40 years old in good health.

The chain links TRBV10-2 to TRBJ2-3; tentatively, D is TRBD2 (6 bases). Germline V gene sequence: CDR1 WSHSY, CDR2 SAAADI. Trimming pared 1 base from V and 2 bases from J, leaving 13 bases between. The CDR3 has 16 amino acids. The CDR3 DNA is TGCGCCAGCAGTGAGTTTGGTAGCGGAAACACAGATACGCAGTATTTT. Its protein is CASSEFGSGNTDTQYF.

This clone was seen just once. This chain links TRBV9 with TRBJ2-1; 9 bases agree with TRBD2. The germline V gene has CDR1 SGDLS and CDR2 YYNGEE. V was pared by 4 bases and J by 0 bases, with 17 bases of the junction left unmatched. CDR3 length: 20 residues. CDR3 region: CASSPRRSGRSVSSYNEQFF. In DNA, the CDR3 is TGTGCCAGCAGCCCCCGACGGAGCGGGAGGAGTGTAAGCTCCTACAATGAGCAGTTCTTC.